These 27 T cell receptor beta chains were sequenced from one sample in a study of shared T cell receptors in the human thymus. Some clones are missing from TCRdb's copy, which holds only in-frame ones; the method was immunoSEQ multiplex PCR. The sample yields 500,000 to 750,000 clones, 88% seen once. Separately, the same data were catalogued under a study of human thymus T cells.

Sequencing was performed on thymocytes. These receptors were taken from a boy younger than two with a congenital heart defect.

The CDR3 DNA follows: TGTGCCAGTAGTATGGAGGGAAGCAATCAGCCCCAGCATTTT. This translates into CASSMEGSNQPQHF. The rearrangement uses TRBV19 and TRBJ1-5; D not resolved. The germline V gene has CDR1 LNHDA and CDR2 SQIVND (reference sequence). V was clipped by 3 bases and J by 1 base, with 7 bases between them. This CDR3 spans 14 amino acids.

V and J are TRBV7-9 and TRBJ2-7, with a weak D call TRBD1 (5 bases). Germline V gene lookup returns CDR1 SEHNR and CDR2 FQNEAQ (reference sequence). Between the trimmed V and J ends, which lost 3 bases and 0 bases, there was a span of 9 bases. The CDR3 length is 14 residues. In nucleotides, the CDR3 is TGTGCCAGCAGCTTTACAGGTGACTCCTACGAGCAGTACTTC. Its protein product is CASSFTGDSYEQYF.

The chain joins TRBV4-3 to TRBJ2-7; 11 bases match TRBD1. Germline trimming cut 0 bases from V and 6 bases from J; bases unmatched to any gene: 7. Germline V CDR1 and CDR2: LGHNA, YSLEER. The CDR3 extends over 16 amino acids. The chain's CDR3 is CASSQDLRTGGCEQYF. In DNA, the CDR3 is TGCGCCAGCAGCCAAGATCTCCGGACAGGGGGCTGCGAGCAGTACTTC.

The V and J genes are TRBV29-1 and TRBJ2-5, with unresolved D. Trimming pared 4 bases from V and 1 base from J, leaving 13 bases between. This CDR3 contains 14 residues. Germline loops: CDR1 SQVTM, CDR2 ANQGSEA. The CDR3 nucleotides read TGCAGCGTTGGTACAGCTCCCTTCCAAGAGACCCAGTACTTC. It is translated as CSVGTAPFQETQYF.

The genes are TRBV2 and TRBJ2-1, with TRBD1 matching over 11 bases. Germline V CDR1 and CDR2: SNHLY, FYNNEI. V was pared by 8 bases and J by 7 bases, with 4 bases of the junction left unmatched. The CDR3 is 13 residues long. The CDR3 bases are TGTGCCAGCCCACGGGACAGGGGGAATGAGCAGTTCTTC. It yields the protein CASPRDRGNEQFF.

The rearrangement uses TRBV18 and TRBJ2-1, with 10 bases identical to TRBD1. CDR1 and CDR2 (germline): KGHSH, LQKENI. CDR3 length equals 20 residues. V gave up 5 bases and J gave up 5 bases; unmatched junction bases: 21. CDR3 sequence: CASSNIDRDRGDRLHNEQFF. In DNA, the CDR3 is TGTGCCAGCTCAAATATTGATCGGGACAGGGGAGATCGTCTGCACAATGAGCAGTTCTTC.

This clone came up once. The J gene is TRBJ1-5, the V gene TRBV27; TRBD1 matches at 8 bases. Trimming at V came to 5 bases and at J to 2 bases, leaving 14 bases not matched to a gene. The CDR3 runs 18 residues. Germline V lookup: CDR1 MNHEY, CDR2 SMNVEV (reference sequence). The CDR3 loop is CASSPRRQGAHGNQPQHF. CDR3 bases: TGTGCCAGCAGTCCCCGCCGTCAGGGGGCGCACGGCAATCAGCCCCAGCATTTT.

The chain couples TRBV27 to TRBJ2-1; 10 bases are shared with TRBD2. The V gene's germline CDR1 is MNHEY and CDR2 SMNVEV (reference sequence). This CDR3 spans 16 amino acids. V dropped 7 bases and J dropped 7; count of bases not matched to a gene: 13. DNA for the CDR3: TGTGCCAGCACCTTAGCGGGAGGTGAATCGGGTAATGAGCAGTTCTTC. This gives the protein CASTLAGGESGNEQFF.

This rearrangement joins TRBV7-2 to TRBJ2-7; the match to TRBD1 covers 9 bases. CDR3 length equals 15 residues. The germline V gene encodes CDR1 SGHTA and CDR2 FQGNSA. Germline trimming cut 4 bases from V and 0 bases from J; bases unmatched to any gene: 4. In DNA, the CDR3 is TGTGCCAGCAGCTCTCGGACAGGGGCCTCCTACGAGCAGTACTTC. As protein: CASSSRTGASYEQYF.

This chain joins TRBV19 and TRBJ2-5, with D perhaps TRBD1 (5 bases). Germline CDR1 is LNHDA and CDR2 is SQIVND (reference sequence). The V gene lost 5 bases and the J gene lost 2 bases, with 24 bases spanning the gap. CDR3 length: 18 residues. The CDR3 DNA follows: TGTGCCAGTAGTGGGGCCGTGGCGCTACCACACCCACAAGAGACCCAGTACTTC. Translation: CASSGAVALPHPQETQYF.

This clone came up once. The chain joins TRBV9 to TRBJ2-1, with a weak D call TRBD2 (6 bases). This CDR3 has 15 residues. The germline CDR1 and CDR2 sequences are SGDLS and YYNGEE. V lost 0 bases and J lost 0, with 7 bases in between. The CDR3 is CASSVDGGSYNEQFF. The CDR3 DNA reads TGTGCCAGCAGCGTAGACGGGGGCTCCTACAATGAGCAGTTCTTC.

This clone was observed a single time. The chain carries TRBV10-2 and TRBJ2-1, with D tentatively TRBD2 (6 bases). The germline gives CDR1 WSHSY, CDR2 SAAADI. This CDR3 is 15 amino acids long. With 2 bases removed from V and 0 bases from J, the gap between germline ends came to 8 bases. CDR3 protein: CASSEGGSSYNEQFF. The CDR3 nucleotides are TGCGCCAGCAGTGAGGGGGGGAGCTCCTACAATGAGCAGTTCTTC.

The chain is built from TRBV11-3 and TRBJ2-1; 11 bases agree with TRBD2. The junction had 2 bases not matched to a gene; V was cut back by 0 bases and J by 10 bases. CDR1 SGHNT and CDR2 YENEEA come from the germline V gene. The CDR3 contains 14 residues. CDR3 loop: CASSLDASGGEQFF. In DNA form, the CDR3 reads TGTGCCAGCAGCTTAGATGCTAGCGGGGGGGAGCAGTTCTTC.

The rearrangement uses TRBV30 and TRBJ2-7; D gene uncertain. The germline V gene encodes CDR1 GTSNPN and CDR2 SVGIG (reference sequence). The V end was cut by 1 base, the J end by 3 bases, with 7 bases between. CDR3 length equals 12 residues. Here the CDR3 reads CAWSARFYEQYF. CDR3 in DNA: TGTGCCTGGAGTGCGCGATTCTACGAGCAGTACTTC.

This clone has a handful of counts. This chain uses TRBV14 with TRBJ2-7; a possible D gene is TRBD1 (6 bases). This CDR3 region has 16 residues. The germline gives CDR1 SGHDN, CDR2 FVKESK. The V and J ends lost 0 bases and 1 base respectively, with 13 bases between them. CDR3 sequence: CASSQDSGDPSYEQYF. In nucleotides, the CDR3 is TGTGCCAGCAGCCAAGATTCAGGGGACCCTTCCTACGAGCAGTACTTC.

This clone was recorded once. The chain has TRBV10-2 and TRBJ2-1, with 15 bases that match TRBD2. The CDR3 covers 15 residues. With 6 bases clipped from V and 9 bases from J, the junction kept 6 bases outside the gene matches. Germline V gives CDR1 WSHSY, CDR2 SAAADI. The CDR3 spells CASRRTSGRAGEQFF. The CDR3 DNA reads TGCGCCAGCAGGAGGACTAGCGGGAGGGCCGGTGAGCAGTTCTTC.

This clone was observed once. This chain joins TRBV30 and TRBJ2-2; no firm D call. The CDR3 contains 15 residues. Per the germline V gene, CDR1 is GTSNPN and CDR2 is SVGIG (reference sequence). V was cut by 2 bases and J by 3 bases, with 13 bases left in between. CDR3 sequence reads: CAWSSRSEDTGELFF. CDR3 bases: TGTGCCTGGAGTAGTCGATCAGAGGACACCGGGGAGCTGTTTTTT.

V and J are TRBV6-1 and TRBJ2-7; 7 bases match TRBD2. The CDR3 loop spans 14 amino acids. Germline CDR1 is MNHNS and CDR2 is SASEGT. Trimming at V came to 6 bases and at J to 5 bases, leaving 10 bases not matched to a gene. CDR3 nucleotides: TGTGCCAGCAGCCGCCGGGGGGAAAAGAACGAGCAGTACTTC. Translating it yields CASSRRGEKNEQYF.

The rearrangement links TRBV19 to TRBJ1-3; perhaps TRBD1 as D (5 bases). The CDR3 spans 14 residues. Germline-derived CDR1 and CDR2 are LNHDA and SQIVND (reference sequence). V lost 7 bases and J 3 bases, leaving 13 bases between the germline ends. CDR3 region: CASTEGRDGNTIYF. The CDR3 coding sequence is TGTGCCAGTACCGAGGGGAGGGATGGAAACACCATATATTTT. Based on the CDR3 plus reference TRBV19 and TRBJ1-3, the full variable domain is DGGITQSPKYLFRKEGQNVTLSCEQNLNHDAMYWYRQDPGQGLRLIYYSQIVNDFQKGDIAEGYSVSREKKESFPLTVTSAQKNPTAFYLCASTEGRDGNTIYFGEGSWLTVV.

This clone came up once. This chain connects TRBV30 to TRBJ2-7, with TRBD2 identical over 8 bases. V shed 1 base, J shed 0 bases, and the junction held 2 bases outside the gene matches. The V gene's germline CDR1 is GTSNPN and CDR2 SVGIG (reference sequence). The CDR3 is 14 residues long. The CDR3 bases are TGTGCCTGGAGTGGTAGCGGGGTCTCCTACGAGCAGTACTTC. It translates to CAWSGSGVSYEQYF. Complete variable domain (other parts from reference TRBV30 and TRBJ2-7): SQTIHQWPATLVQPVGSPLSLECTVEGTSNPNLYWYRQAAGRGLQLLFYSVGIGQISSEVPQNLSASRPQDRQFILSSKKLLLSDSGFYLCAWSGSGVSYEQYFGPGTRLTVT.

This clone has only a few counts. The chain couples TRBV6-8 to TRBJ1-2; 9 nucleotides align to TRBD1. CDR1 and CDR2 (germline): MNHGY, SAAAGT. V lost 2 bases to trimming and J lost 4 bases; unmatched junction nucleotides: 5. This CDR3 region has 15 residues. The CDR3 sequence is CASSYPRDRAYGYTF. In DNA, the CDR3 is TGTGCCAGCAGTTACCCACGGGACAGGGCCTATGGCTACACCTTC.

V usage is TRBV30 and J usage is TRBJ2-1, with D tentatively TRBD1 (6 bases). This CDR3 comprises 16 residues. V shed 3 bases and J shed 0 bases, with 15 bases lying between them. Germline loops: CDR1 GTSNPN, CDR2 SVGIG (reference sequence). The DNA of the CDR3 is TGTGCCTGGAGCCTCCAACTCAGGGGCTCCTACAATGAGCAGTTCTTC. Amino acids: CAWSLQLRGSYNEQFF.

J is TRBJ2-7 and V is TRBV5-6, with D unresolved. V was trimmed by 2 bases and J by 3 bases, leaving 9 bases between them. This CDR3 has 13 amino acids. Germline CDR1 is SGHDT and CDR2 is YYEEEE. The CDR3 reads CASSFNLNYEQYF. In DNA, the CDR3 is TGTGCCAGCAGCTTTAACCTAAACTACGAGCAGTACTTC.

The CDR3 nucleotides are TGTGCCACCAGCAGAACCTCCCGGGGCCAACAGGGGATGAGGGAAAAACTGTTTTTT. It is translated as CATSRTSRGQQGMREKLFF. The V and J genes are TRBV15 and TRBJ1-4, with TRBD1 identical over 7 bases. Trimming took 2 bases from V and 8 from J; bases not matched to a gene: 20. This CDR3 comprises 19 residues. Looked up from germline, CDR1 is LNHNV and CDR2 is YYDKDF (reference sequence).

The rearrangement joins TRBV27 to TRBJ2-5, with D maybe TRBD2 (6 bases). The CDR3 totals 13 residues. Per the germline V gene, CDR1 is MNHEY and CDR2 is SMNVEV (reference sequence). Trimming took 6 bases from V and 4 from J, leaving 12 bases between them. The CDR3 DNA reads TGTGCCAGCAGCCTCGTCGGGGGAGAGACCCAGTACTTC. As protein: CASSLVGGETQYF.

V usage is TRBV19 and J usage is TRBJ2-1, with TRBD1 as a possible D gene (6 bases). The CDR3 has 13 amino acids. V shed 4 bases and J shed 12 bases, with 16 bases lying between them. Per germline, CDR1 LNHDA and CDR2 SQIVND (reference sequence). CDR3 sequence reads: CASSTLPGDWQFF. DNA for the CDR3: TGTGCCAGTAGTACTCTACCAGGGGATTGGCAGTTCTTC.

The chain carries TRBV6-7 and TRBJ2-2; 7 bases fit TRBD2. TRBV6-7 is sorted into the ORF group, with uncertain function. The CDR3 totals 14 residues. V dropped 11 bases and J dropped 6; count of bases not matched to a gene: 12. CDR3: CASLREQLPGELFF. The CDR3 bases are TGTGCCTCCTTGCGGGAGCAGCTGCCCGGGGAGCTGTTTTTT.